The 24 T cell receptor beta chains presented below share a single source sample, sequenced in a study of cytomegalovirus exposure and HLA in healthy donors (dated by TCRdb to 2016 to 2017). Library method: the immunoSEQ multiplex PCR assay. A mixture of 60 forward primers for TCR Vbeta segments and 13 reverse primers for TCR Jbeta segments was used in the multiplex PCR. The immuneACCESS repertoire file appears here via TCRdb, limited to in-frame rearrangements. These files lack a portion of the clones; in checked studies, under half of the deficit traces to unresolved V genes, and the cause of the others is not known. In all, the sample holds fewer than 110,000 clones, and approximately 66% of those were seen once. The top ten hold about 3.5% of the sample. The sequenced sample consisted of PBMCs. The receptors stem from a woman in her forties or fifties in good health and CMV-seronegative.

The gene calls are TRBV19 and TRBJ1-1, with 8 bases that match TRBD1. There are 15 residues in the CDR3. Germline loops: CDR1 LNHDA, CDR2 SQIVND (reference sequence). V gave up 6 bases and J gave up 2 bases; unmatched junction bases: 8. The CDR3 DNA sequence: TGTGCCAGTAGAGCAAGACAGGGGTCCAACACTGAAGCTTTCTTT. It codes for CASRARQGSNTEAFF.

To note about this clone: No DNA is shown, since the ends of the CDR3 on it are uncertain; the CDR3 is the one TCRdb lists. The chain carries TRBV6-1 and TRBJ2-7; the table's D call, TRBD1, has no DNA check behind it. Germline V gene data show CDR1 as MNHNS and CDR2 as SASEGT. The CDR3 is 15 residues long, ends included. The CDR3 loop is CASLFFGQGDHEQYF.

CDR3 coding DNA: TGCAGCGTTGAAGAAGCGGGAGGGCCTGGGGATACGCAGTATTTT. Amino acids: CSVEEAGGPGDTQYF. The chain carries TRBV29-1 and TRBJ2-3, with 10 bases lining up with TRBD2. Germline CDR1 and CDR2: SQVTM and ANQGSEA. The length of the CDR3 is 15 residues. The V segment lost 0 bases and the J segment 6 bases; nucleotides outside the gene matches: 6.

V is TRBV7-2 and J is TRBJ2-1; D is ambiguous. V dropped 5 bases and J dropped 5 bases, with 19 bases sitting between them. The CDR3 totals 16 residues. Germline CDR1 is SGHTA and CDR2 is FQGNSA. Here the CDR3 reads CASSPSAGSQNNEQFF. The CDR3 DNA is TGTGCCAGCAGCCCGAGCGCCGGGTCCCAAAACAATGAGCAGTTCTTC.

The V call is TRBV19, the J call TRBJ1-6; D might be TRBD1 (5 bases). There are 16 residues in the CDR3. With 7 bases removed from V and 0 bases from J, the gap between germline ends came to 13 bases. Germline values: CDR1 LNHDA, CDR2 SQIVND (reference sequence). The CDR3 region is CASKTLDSSYNSPLHF. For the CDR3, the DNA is TGTGCCAGTAAAACCCTTGACAGCTCCTATAATTCACCCCTCCACTTT.

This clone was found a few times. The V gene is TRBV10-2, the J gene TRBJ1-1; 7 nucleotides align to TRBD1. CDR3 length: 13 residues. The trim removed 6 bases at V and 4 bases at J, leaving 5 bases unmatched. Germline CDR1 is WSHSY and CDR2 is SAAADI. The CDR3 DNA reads TGCGCCAGCAGCGCAACAGGGGTCACTGAAGCTTTCTTT. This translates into CASSATGVTEAFF.

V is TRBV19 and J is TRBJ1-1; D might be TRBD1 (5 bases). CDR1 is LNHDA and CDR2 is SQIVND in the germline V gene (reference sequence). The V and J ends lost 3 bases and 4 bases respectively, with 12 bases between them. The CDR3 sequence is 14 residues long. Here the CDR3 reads CASSIGGGITEAFF. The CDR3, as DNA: TGTGCCAGTAGTATCGGGGGAGGTATCACTGAAGCTTTCTTT.

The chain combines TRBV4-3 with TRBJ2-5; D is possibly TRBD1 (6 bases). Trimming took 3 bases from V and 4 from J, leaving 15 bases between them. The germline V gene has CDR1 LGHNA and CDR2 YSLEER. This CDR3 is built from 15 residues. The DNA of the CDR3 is TGCGCCAGCAGCCAGTCCCAGGGGCGCGGAGAGACCCAGTACTTC. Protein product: CASSQSQGRGETQYF.

CDR3: CASSPPGLVFRTQYF. The DNA of the CDR3 is TGTGCCAGCAGCCCTCCGGGACTAGTCTTTAGGACCCAGTACTTC. This chain joins TRBV7-2 and TRBJ2-5, with 8 bases aligning to TRBD2. Unmatched junction bases numbered 12, after V lost 5 bases and J lost 7 bases. This CDR3 is built from 15 residues. CDR1 is SGHTA, CDR2 FQGNSA, per germline.

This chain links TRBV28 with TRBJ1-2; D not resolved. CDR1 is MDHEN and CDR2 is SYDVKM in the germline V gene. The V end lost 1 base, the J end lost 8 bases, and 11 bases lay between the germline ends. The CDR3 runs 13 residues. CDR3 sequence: CASSLSGSRGYTF. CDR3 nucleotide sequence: TGTGCCAGCAGTTTATCTGGGAGTCGGGGCTACACCTTC.

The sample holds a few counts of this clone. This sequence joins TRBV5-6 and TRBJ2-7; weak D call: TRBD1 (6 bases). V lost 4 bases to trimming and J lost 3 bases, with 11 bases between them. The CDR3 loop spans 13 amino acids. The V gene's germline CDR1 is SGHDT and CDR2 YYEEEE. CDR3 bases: TGTGCCAGCAGCACGGACAGAAACTACGAGCAGTACTTC. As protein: CASSTDRNYEQYF.

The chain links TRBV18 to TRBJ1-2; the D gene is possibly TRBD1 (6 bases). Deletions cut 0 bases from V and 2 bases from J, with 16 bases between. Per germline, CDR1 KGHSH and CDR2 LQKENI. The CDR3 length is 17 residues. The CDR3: CASSPPKGPGVNYGYTF. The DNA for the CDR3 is TGTGCCAGCTCACCACCTAAAGGGCCAGGGGTAAACTATGGCTACACCTTC. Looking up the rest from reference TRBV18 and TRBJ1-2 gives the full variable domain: NAGVMQNPRHLVRRRGQEARLRCSPMKGHSHVYWYRQLPEEGLKFMVYLQKENIIDESGMPKERFSAEFPKEGPSILRIQQVVRGDSAAYFCASSPPKGPGVNYGYTFGSGTRLTVV.

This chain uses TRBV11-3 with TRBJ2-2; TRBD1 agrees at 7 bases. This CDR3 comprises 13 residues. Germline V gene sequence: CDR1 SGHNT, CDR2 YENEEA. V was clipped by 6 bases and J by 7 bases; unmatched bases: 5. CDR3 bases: TGTGCCAGCAGATATCAGGGGGACGGGGAGCTGTTTTTT. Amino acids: CASRYQGDGELFF.

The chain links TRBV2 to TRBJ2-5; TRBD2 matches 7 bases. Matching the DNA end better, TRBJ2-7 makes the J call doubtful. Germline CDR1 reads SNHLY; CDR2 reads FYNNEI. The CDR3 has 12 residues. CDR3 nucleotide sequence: TGTGCCAGCACCGGACTAGTTTACGAGCAGTACTTC. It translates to CASTGLVYEQYF.

Here the CDR3 DNA reads TGTGCCAGCAGCCAAGTGGGCACCAGCCAAGAGACCCAGTACTTC. Its translation: CASSQVGTSQETQYF. The chain joins TRBV14 to TRBJ2-5; D unclear. Germline CDR1 SGHDN, CDR2 FVKESK. Trimming shortened V by 1 base and J by 1 base, and 10 bases separated the two germline ends. This CDR3 is built from 15 residues.

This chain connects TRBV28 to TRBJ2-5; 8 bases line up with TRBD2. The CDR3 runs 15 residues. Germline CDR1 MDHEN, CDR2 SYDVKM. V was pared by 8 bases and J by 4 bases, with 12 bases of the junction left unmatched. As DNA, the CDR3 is TGTGCCAGCCGACCCTCGGGAGGGGACGGAGAGACCCAGTACTTC. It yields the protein CASRPSGGDGETQYF.

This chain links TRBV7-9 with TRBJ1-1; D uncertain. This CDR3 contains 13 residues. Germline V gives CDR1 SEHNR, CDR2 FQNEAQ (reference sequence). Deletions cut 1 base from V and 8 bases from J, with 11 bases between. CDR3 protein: CASSLDGPGEAFF. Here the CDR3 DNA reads TGTGCCAGCAGCTTAGACGGTCCAGGAGAAGCTTTCTTT.

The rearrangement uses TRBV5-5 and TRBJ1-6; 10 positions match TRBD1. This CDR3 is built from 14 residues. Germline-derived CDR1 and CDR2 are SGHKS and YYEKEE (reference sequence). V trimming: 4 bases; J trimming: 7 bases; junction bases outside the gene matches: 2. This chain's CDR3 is CASSQGQGNSPLHF. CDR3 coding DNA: TGTGCCAGCAGCCAGGGACAGGGGAATTCACCCCTCCACTTT.

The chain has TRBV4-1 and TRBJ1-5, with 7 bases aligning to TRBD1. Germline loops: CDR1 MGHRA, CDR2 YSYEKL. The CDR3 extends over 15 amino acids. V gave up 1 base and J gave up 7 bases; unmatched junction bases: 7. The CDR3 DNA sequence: TGCGCCAGCAGCCAAGCTGGGCAGGGGGAACAGCCCCAGCATTTT. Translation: CASSQAGQGEQPQHF.

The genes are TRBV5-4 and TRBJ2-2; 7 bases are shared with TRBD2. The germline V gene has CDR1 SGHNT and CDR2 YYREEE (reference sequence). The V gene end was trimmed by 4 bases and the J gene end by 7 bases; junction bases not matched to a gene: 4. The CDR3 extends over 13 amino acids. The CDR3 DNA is TGTGCCAGCAGCCGGGGGGACGACGGGGAGCTGTTTTTT. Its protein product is CASSRGDDGELFF.

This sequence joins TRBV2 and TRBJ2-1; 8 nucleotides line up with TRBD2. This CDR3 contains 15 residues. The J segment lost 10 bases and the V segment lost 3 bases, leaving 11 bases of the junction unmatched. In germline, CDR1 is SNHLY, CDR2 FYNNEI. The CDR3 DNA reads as TGTGCCAGCAGTGACCGGGGGGGCGTATTGGAGGAGCAGTTCTTC. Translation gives CASSDRGGVLEEQFF. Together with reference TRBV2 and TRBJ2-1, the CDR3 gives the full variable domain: EPEVTQTPSHQVTQMGQEVILRCVPISNHLYFYWYRQILGQKVEFLVSFYNNEISEKSEIFDDQFSVERPDGSNFTLKIRSTKLEDSAMYFCASSDRGGVLEEQFFGPGTRLTVL.

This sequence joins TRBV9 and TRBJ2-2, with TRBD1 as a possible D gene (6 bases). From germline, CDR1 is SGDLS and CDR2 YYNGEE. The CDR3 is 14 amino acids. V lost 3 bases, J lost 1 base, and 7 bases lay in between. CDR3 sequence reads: CASSGQENTGELFF. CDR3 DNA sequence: TGTGCCAGCAGCGGACAGGAGAACACCGGGGAGCTGTTTTTT.

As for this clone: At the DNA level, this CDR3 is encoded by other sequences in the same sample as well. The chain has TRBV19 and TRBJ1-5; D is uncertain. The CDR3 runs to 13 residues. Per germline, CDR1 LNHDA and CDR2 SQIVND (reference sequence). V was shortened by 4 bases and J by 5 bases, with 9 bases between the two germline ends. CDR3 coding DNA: TGTGCCAGTAGTACCCAGCAGGATCAGCCCCAGCATTTT. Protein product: CASSTQQDQPQHF.

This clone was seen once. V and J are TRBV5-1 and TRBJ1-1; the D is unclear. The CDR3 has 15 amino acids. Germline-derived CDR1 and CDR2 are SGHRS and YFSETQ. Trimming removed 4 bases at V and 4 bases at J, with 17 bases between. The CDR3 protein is CASSPDGGGSTEAFF. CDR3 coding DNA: TGCGCCAGCAGCCCGGATGGTGGCGGGAGCACTGAAGCTTTCTTT.